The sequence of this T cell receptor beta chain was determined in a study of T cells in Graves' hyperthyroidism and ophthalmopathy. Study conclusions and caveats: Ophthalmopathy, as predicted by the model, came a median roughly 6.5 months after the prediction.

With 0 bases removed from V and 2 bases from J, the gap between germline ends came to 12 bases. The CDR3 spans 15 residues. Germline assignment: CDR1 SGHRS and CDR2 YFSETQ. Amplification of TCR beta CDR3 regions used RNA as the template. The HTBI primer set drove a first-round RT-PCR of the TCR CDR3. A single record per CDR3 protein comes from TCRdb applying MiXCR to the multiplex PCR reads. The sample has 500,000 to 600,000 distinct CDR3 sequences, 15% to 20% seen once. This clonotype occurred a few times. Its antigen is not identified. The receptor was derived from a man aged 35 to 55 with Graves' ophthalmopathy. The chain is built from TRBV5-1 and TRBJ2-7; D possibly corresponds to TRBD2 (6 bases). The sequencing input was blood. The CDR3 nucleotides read TGCGCCAGCAGCTTGGGGGCGGGACGGACCTACGAGCAGTACTTC. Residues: CASSLGAGRTYEQYF.